This T cell receptor (beta chain) comes out of a study of T cell repertoires in cytomegalovirus infection. The overall study: CMV infection together with matching HLA type was indicated by public TCR beta signatures.

Study outcomes and limitations: Within the response measured ex vivo, HLA-C-restricted CMV-specific TCR beta clonotypes were dominant. Individuals carrying CMV plus the relevant HLA were identified by cumulative frequency of public TCR beta families.

Details on this clonotype: Its antigen is currently unknown.

The CDR3 sequence is 15 residues long. V shed 5 bases, J shed 8 bases, and the junction held 14 bases outside the gene matches. The germline gives CDR1 LNHDA, CDR2 SQIVND (reference sequence). TCRdb used MiXCR to reprocess the reads, holding one entry per CDR3 protein. The sample shows approximately 400,000 distinct CDR3 sequences, roughly 31% of them seen only once. Sequencing was performed on PBMCs. The gene calls are TRBV19 and TRBJ1-2, with 7 bases matching TRBD1. This clonotype was obtained from a human donor in good health (CMV status not recorded). Some clones in this sample may be carry-over from other donors' samples. The CDR3 DNA follows: TGTGCCAGTAGTCCAGCTGTAGGGGGCCAGTTGGGCTACACCTTC. Amino acid sequence: CASSPAVGGQLGYTF. Variable domain in full (rest from reference TRBV19 and TRBJ1-2): DGGITQSPKYLFRKEGQNVTLSCEQNLNHDAMYWYRQDPGQGLRLIYYSQIVNDFQKGDIAEGYSVSREKKESFPLTVTSAQKNPTAFYLCASSPAVGGQLGYTFGSGTRLTVV.